This is a list of T cell receptor beta chains from one sample in a study of metastatic and nonmetastatic thyroid tumors. TCRdb re-called the PCR reads via MiXCR. Here the sample spans approximately 22,000 clones, around a third being singletons. Input material: blood. These receptors were obtained from a female donor with papillary thyroid cancer or a benign thyroid nodule (not recorded which). Some clones in this sample may be carry-over from other donors' samples. CDR3s include the opening cysteine and the closing phenylalanine or tryptophan. Each record gives: clone size, V gene, J gene, D gene, CDR3 DNA, CDR3 protein. A D gene is named only where the DNA matches it firmly. Size is omitted from some rows. Given values are once, few, many or a class for expanded clones.

.	TRBV30	TRBJ1-5	.	TGTGCCTGGAGTGTAGGTAATCAGCCCCAGCATTTT	CAWSVGNQPQHF
.	TRBV7-2	TRBJ1-5	.	TGTGCCAGCAGCTTATTTGCGGGTCAGCCCCAGCATTTT	CASSLFAGQPQHF
many	TRBV5-4	TRBJ2-1	TRBD2	TGTGCCAGCAGCCAGGGACTAGCGGGTTACAATGAGCAGTTCTTC	CASSQGLAGYNEQFF
.	TRBV6-1	TRBJ2-7	.	TGTGCCAGCATCTCGAGGCCGGGGGGCCTCTACGAGCAGTACTTC	CASISRPGGLYEQYF
few	TRBV6-1	TRBJ1-1	.	TGTGCCAACACAGAGGACAGCGTGAACGCTGAAGCTTTCTTT	CANTEDSVNAEAFF
.	TRBV7-2	TRBJ1-2	TRBD1	TGTGCCAGCAGCTTAGGGACAGGGCCCTATGGCTACACCTTC	CASSLGTGPYGYTF
medium-sized	TRBV6-5	TRBJ2-7	.	TGTGCCAGCAGTTACTCGAGGGTTCAGGGGAACGAGCAGTACTTC	CASSYSRVQGNEQYF
.	TRBV20-1	TRBJ1-5	TRBD1	TGCAGTGCTTACGGGGGTGACAGGGGGGGACAGCCCCAGCATTTT	CSAYGGDRGGQPQHF
medium-sized	TRBV24-1	TRBJ2-1	.	TGTGCCACCAGTGACCGGGACAAGGACAATGAGCAGTTCTTC	CATSDRDKDNEQFF
few	TRBV12-3/TRBV12-4	TRBJ2-3	.	TGTGCCAGCAGTGTACAAGGAGGGAGCACAGATACGCAGTATTTT	CASSVQGGSTDTQYF
.	TRBV19	TRBJ1-6	TRBD1	TGTGCCAGTAGTACGACGACAGGGGGAAATTCACCCCTCCACTTT	CASSTTTGGNSPLHF
.	TRBV28	TRBJ2-7	.	TGTGCCAGCAGTCTGGGCCTCGGGACAGAGCAGTACTTC	CASSLGLGTEQYF
.	TRBV5-1	TRBJ2-3	TRBD1	TGCGCCAGCAGCATAGAATGGGACAGGAGGACGCAGTATTTT	CASSIEWDRRTQYF
many	TRBV5-1	TRBJ2-1	TRBD2	TGCGCCAGCAGCCAGGGACTAGCGGGAGGTGGGCAGTTCTTC	CASSQGLAGGGQFF
many	TRBV15	TRBJ1-3	TRBD1	TGTGCCACCAGCAGGACTGGGACAGGGTGGAACTCTGGAAACACCATATATTTT	CATSRTGTGWNSGNTIYF
few	TRBV28	TRBJ1-2	.	TGTGCCAGTTTCCAGTCGAGGGCCCCCTATGGCTACACCTTC	CASFQSRAPYGYTF
.	TRBV11-2	TRBJ2-1	.	TGTGCCAGCAGAAGAGGGGGGGTAAATGAGCAGTTCTTC	CASRRGGVNEQFF
.	TRBV7-9	TRBJ2-2	TRBD2	TGTGCCAGCAGCTTAACTAGCGGAAACACCGGGGAGCTGTTTTTT	CASSLTSGNTGELFF
medium-sized	TRBV19	TRBJ2-7	.	TGTGCCAGTAGTTTCGGGGGCGACGAGCAGTACTTC	CASSFGGDEQYF
.	TRBV28	TRBJ2-1	.	TGTGCCAGCAGTTTACCCCAGGGTGAGCAGTTCTTC	CASSLPQGEQFF
medium-sized	TRBV6-1	TRBJ2-3	TRBD2	TGTGCCAGCAGTGGGCTAGCGGGGGGGCAGGATACGCAGTATTTT	CASSGLAGGQDTQYF
.	TRBV20-1	TRBJ2-7	TRBD1	TGCAGTGCTAGAGATTTCGGGACAGGGTCCTACGAGCAGTACTTC	CSARDFGTGSYEQYF
few	TRBV5-1	TRBJ1-1	TRBD1	TGCGCCAGCAGCTTAACAGGGGGGTTGGCTGAAGCTTTCTTT	CASSLTGGLAEAFF
many	TRBV5-4	TRBJ1-3	TRBD1	TGTGCCAGCAGCTCACGGACAGGGGCTGGAAACACCATATATTTT	CASSSRTGAGNTIYF
.	TRBV11-3	TRBJ2-7	.	TGTGCCAGCAGCTCGACAGGCTCTATCTACGAGCAGTACTTC	CASSSTGSIYEQYF
many	TRBV6-1	TRBJ2-3	.	TGTGCCAGCAGGGTGACACTCAGCACAGATACGCAGTATTTT	CASRVTLSTDTQYF
.	TRBV4-1	TRBJ1-4	TRBD1	TGCGCCAGCAGCCTCGACAGGGATCGAACGCTGCGAGTTGAAAAACTGTTTTTT	CASSLDRDRTLRVEKLFF
.	TRBV12-3/TRBV12-4	TRBJ1-1	.	TGTGCCAGCAGGCTGAGTTGGGATGCTTTCTTT	CASRLSWDAFF
few	TRBV10-1	TRBJ2-1	.	TGCGCCAGCAGTGAGTCTGTGGCAGGTGTTGGGAATGAGCAGTTCTTC	CASSESVAGVGNEQFF
few	TRBV11-2	TRBJ1-6	.	TGTGCCAGCAGCTTTGGTTGGGGCGGAGTAGCTTCACCCCTCCACTTT	CASSFGWGGVASPLHF
medium-sized	TRBV6-5	TRBJ2-1	.	TGTGCCAGCAGTTACGGCTTCGCCTCCTACAATGAGCAGTTCTTC	CASSYGFASYNEQFF
few	TRBV6-1	TRBJ1-2	TRBD1	TGTGCCAGCAGTCCGGGACAGGGGGCGTCTGGCTACACCTTC	CASSPGQGASGYTF
.	TRBV7-8	TRBJ2-1	.	TGTGCCAGCAGCGCTAGCGTGAGCGTATACAATCAGCAGTTCTTC	CASSASVSVYNQQFF
.	TRBV28	TRBJ1-3	.	TGTGCCAGCAGTTTACAAGGTGGAGGAAACACCATATATTTT	CASSLQGGGNTIYF
few	TRBV28	TRBJ1-2	.	TGTGCCAGCAGTTTCACAGAGTATGGCTACACCTTC	CASSFTEYGYTF
medium-sized	TRBV20-1	TRBJ2-7	TRBD2	TGCAGTGCTACCCCCGGGACTAGGAAAGACGAGCAGTACTTC	CSATPGTRKDEQYF
many	TRBV30	TRBJ1-4	TRBD1	TGTGCCTGGAGTCTCCGGGACAGCGTACTTTCTAATGAAAAACTGTTTTTT	CAWSLRDSVLSNEKLFF
medium-sized	TRBV12-3/TRBV12-4	TRBJ1-6	.	TGTGCCAGCAGAACCTTAGTTCGAGGGGTGGCAGGAAATTCACCCCTCCACTTT	CASRTLVRGVAGNSPLHF
once	TRBV5-1	TRBJ2-1	.	TGCGCCAGCAGGCCGGACACCTACAATGAGCAGTTCTTC	CASRPDTYNEQFF
.	TRBV20-1	TRBJ2-7	TRBD2	TGCAGTGCTAGTCTTGCAGCGGGGGGATACAAGCAGTACTTC	CSASLAAGGYKQYF
many	TRBV20-1	TRBJ2-1	.	TGCAGTGCTAGACCTATAGCGCCCTCCTACAATGAGCAGTTCTTC	CSARPIAPSYNEQFF
many	TRBV7-2	TRBJ2-5	TRBD2	TGTGCCAGCAGCTTTGGGACTAGCGGCCCACAAGAGACCCAGTACTTC	CASSFGTSGPQETQYF
many	TRBV7-8	TRBJ1-1	.	TGTGCCAGCAGCTTAGCGGGGAGGGGTAGGGACACTGAAGCTTTCTTT	CASSLAGRGRDTEAFF
.	TRBV7-3	TRBJ1-2	.	TGTGCCAGCAGCTTAGCCGGGAGTGGAGGCTACACCTTC	CASSLAGSGGYTF
many	TRBV6-1	TRBJ1-2	.	TGTGCCAGCAGTGAAGGGGAGACAGGTTTAAATGGCTACACCTTC	CASSEGETGLNGYTF
.	TRBV5-1	TRBJ1-6	.	TGCGCCAGCAGCTTCGCAGCTAATTCACCCCTCCACTTT	CASSFAANSPLHF
many	TRBV12-5	TRBJ2-1	.	TGTGCTAGTGGTTTGTTCCAACGGAGGGGGCATGAGCAGTTCTTC	CASGLFQRRGHEQFF